The present TCR beta chain was sequenced within a study of blood T cell repertoires in COVID-19. This CDR3 has 14 residues. V trimming: 6 bases; J trimming: 5 bases; junction bases outside the gene matches: 4. Germline V lookup: CDR1 MNHEY, CDR2 SVGEGT. Libraries were prepared by immunoSEQ multiplex PCR; TCRdb keeps only in-frame clonotypes and omits some of them. The sample has 60,000 to 90,000 clones, more than 75% seen once. This clone appeared a single time. This clonotype was sampled from a man aged 55 to 70 with COVID-19, enrolled during active disease. Sequences were obtained from peripheral blood. The V call is TRBV6-2 or TRBV6-3, the J call TRBJ1-6; 7 bases fit TRBD1. CDR3 sequence: CASSFRGDNSPLHF. In DNA, the CDR3 is TGTGCCAGCAGCTTCAGGGGGGATAATTCACCCCTCCACTTT.